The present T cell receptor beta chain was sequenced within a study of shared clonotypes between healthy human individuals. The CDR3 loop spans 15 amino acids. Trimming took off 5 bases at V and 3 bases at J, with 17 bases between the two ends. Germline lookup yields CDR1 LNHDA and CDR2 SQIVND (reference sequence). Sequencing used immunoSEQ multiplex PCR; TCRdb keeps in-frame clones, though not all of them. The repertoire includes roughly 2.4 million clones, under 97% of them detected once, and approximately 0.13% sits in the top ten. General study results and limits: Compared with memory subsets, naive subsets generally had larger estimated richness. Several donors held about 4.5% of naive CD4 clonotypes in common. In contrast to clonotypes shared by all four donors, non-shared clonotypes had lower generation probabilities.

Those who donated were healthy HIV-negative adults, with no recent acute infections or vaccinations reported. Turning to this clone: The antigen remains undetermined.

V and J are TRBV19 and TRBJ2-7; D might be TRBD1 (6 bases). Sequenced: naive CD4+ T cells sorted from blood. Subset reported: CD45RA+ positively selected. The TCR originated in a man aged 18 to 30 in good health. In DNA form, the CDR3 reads TGTGCCAGTAGTGCCACAGGGTTAGGAATCTACGAGCAGTACTTC. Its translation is CASSATGLGIYEQYF.